Detailed here is one T cell receptor (beta chain). Its antigen remains unidentified. The TCR beta cDNA libraries carried unique molecular identifiers. Via MiXCR, TCRdb re-called the PCR reads, giving one row per CDR3 protein. The table has 700,000 to 900,000 distinct CDR3 sequences, under 60% seen once; the top ten hold roughly 5.2%. In germline, CDR1 is ENHRY, CDR2 SYGVKD. The CDR3 loop spans 15 amino acids. The data derive from a study of post-analysis software for immune sequencing data. Study-wide points: With F measure, samples from one preparation batch clustered together strongly. About five TRBV segments were more frequent in patients than controls; TRBV5-6, TRBV5-1 and TRBV20-1 belonged to this group. Normalized Chao1 diversity was significantly reduced in patients versus controls.

The clonotype originates from a girl aged 5-17 years with multiple sclerosis. What was sequenced was blood. The chain combines TRBV10-3 with TRBJ2-5; D is possibly TRBD2 (8 bases). The end of the DNA fits TRBJ2-7 better, so the J call may be wrong. The CDR3, as DNA: TGTGCCATCAGGCCGGGACTAGGGGGCGGCTACGAGCAGTACTTC. This sequence encodes CAIRPGLGGGYEQYF.